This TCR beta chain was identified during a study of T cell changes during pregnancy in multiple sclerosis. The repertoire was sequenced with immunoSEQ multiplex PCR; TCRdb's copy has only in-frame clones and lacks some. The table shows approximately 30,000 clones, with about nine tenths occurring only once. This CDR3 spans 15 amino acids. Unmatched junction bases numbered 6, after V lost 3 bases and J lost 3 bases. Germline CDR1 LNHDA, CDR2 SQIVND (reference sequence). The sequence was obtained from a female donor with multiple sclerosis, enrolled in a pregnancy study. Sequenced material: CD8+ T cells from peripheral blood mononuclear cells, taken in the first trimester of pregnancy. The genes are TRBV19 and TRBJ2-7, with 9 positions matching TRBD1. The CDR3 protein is CASSISGTGLYEQYF. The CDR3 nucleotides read TGTGCCAGTAGTATTTCCGGGACAGGGCTCTACGAGCAGTACTTC.